Presented here are 5 T cell receptor beta chains from one specimen sequenced in a study of beta chain features in type 1 diabetes. Study-level results: A moderate, significant TCRB CDR3 shortening appeared in type 1 diabetes across four CD4+ subsets.

Expressed TCRB transcripts got sequenced, as all isolated RNA was reverse transcribed. TCRdb's copy holds only in-frame clones and misses some; the assay was immunoSEQ multiplex PCR. Of approximately 280,000 clones listed, 15% were seen once; the top ten hold less than 0.02%. Their antigen targets remain unknown. The sample consisted of naive CD4+ T cells from blood. The origin of the receptors is a man younger than 35 with type 1 diabetes.

The V gene is TRBV7-2, the J gene TRBJ2-7; D may be TRBD2 (7 bases). Germline values: CDR1 SGHTA, CDR2 FQGNSA. The CDR3 runs 13 residues. The ends were cut back, 4 bases at V and 4 bases at J, with 11 bases in the middle. The CDR3, as DNA: TGTGCCAGCAGCTCGAGGGGGGGTTACGAGCAGTACTTC. Translated, it gives CASSSRGGYEQYF. Variable domain in full (rest from reference TRBV7-2 and TRBJ2-7): GAGVSQSPSNKVTEKGKDVELRCDPISGHTALYWYRQSLGQGLEFLIYFQGNSAPDKSGLPSDRFSAERTGGSVSTLTIQRTQQEDSAVYLCASSSRGGYEQYFGPGTRLTVT.

This clone was seen only a few times. The V gene is TRBV28, the J gene TRBJ1-1, with 7 positions matching TRBD1. V dropped 8 bases and J dropped 11; count of bases not matched to a gene: 26. The germline V gene encodes CDR1 MDHEN and CDR2 SYDVKM. The CDR3 is 17 amino acids. CDR3 in DNA: TGTGCCAGCGCGAACCCTCCCCCGACAGGGACCTTCCTGAGGGCTTTCTTT. Translated, it gives CASANPPPTGTFLRAFF.

The V call is TRBV10-2, the J call TRBJ1-2, with TRBD1 matching 7 bases. The CDR3 runs to 15 residues. Germline-derived CDR1 and CDR2 are WSHSY and SAAADI. V trimming: 7 bases; J trimming: 2 bases; junction bases outside the gene matches: 10. The CDR3 sequence is CASTPGDRENYGYTF. For the CDR3, the DNA is TGCGCCAGCACTCCTGGGGACAGAGAGAACTATGGCTACACCTTC.

This clone has more than one count but fewer than ten. The rearrangement uses TRBV29-1 and TRBJ1-2, with D possibly TRBD1 on 5 matching bases. V lost 0 bases and J 8 bases, leaving 13 bases between the germline ends. In germline, CDR1 is SQVTM, CDR2 ANQGSEA. This CDR3 contains 13 residues. The CDR3 reads CSVEDERGFGYTF. For the CDR3, the DNA is TGCAGCGTTGAAGATGAGCGGGGCTTCGGCTACACCTTC.

The V and J genes are TRBV19 and TRBJ1-1; D is possibly TRBD1 (5 bases). There are 14 residues in the CDR3. V gave up 7 bases and J gave up 0 bases, with 12 bases separating them. Germline V gives CDR1 LNHDA, CDR2 SQIVND (reference sequence). The DNA of the CDR3 is TGTGCCAGTATCGGGACTGCGATGAACACTGAAGCTTTCTTT. Translating gives CASIGTAMNTEAFF.